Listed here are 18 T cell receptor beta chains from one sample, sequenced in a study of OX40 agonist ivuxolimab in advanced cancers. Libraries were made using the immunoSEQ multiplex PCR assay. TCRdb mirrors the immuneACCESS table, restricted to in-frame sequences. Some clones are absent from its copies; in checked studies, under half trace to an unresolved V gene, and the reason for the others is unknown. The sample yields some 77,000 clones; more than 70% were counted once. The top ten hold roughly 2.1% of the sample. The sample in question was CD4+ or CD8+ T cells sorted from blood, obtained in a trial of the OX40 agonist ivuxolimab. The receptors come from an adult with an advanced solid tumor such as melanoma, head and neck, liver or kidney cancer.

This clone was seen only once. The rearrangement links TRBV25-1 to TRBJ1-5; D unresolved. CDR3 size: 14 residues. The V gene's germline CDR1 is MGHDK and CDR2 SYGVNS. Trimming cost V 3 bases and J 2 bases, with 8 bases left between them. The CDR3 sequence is CASSDYGGNQPQHF. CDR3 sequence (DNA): TGTGCCAGCAGTGATTACGGTGGCAATCAGCCCCAGCATTTT.

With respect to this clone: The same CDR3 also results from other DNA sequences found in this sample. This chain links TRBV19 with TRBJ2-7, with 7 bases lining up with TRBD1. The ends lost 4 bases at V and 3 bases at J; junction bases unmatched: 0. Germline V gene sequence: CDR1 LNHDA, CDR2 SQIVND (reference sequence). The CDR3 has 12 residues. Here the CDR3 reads CASSTGGYEQYF. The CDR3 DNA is TGTGCCAGTAGTACAGGGGGCTACGAGCAGTACTTC.

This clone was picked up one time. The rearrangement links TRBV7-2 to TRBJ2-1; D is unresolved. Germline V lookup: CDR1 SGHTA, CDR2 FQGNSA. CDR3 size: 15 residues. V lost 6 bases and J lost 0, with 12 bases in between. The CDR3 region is CASRKGQSSYNEQFF. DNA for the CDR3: TGTGCCAGCAGGAAGGGCCAGAGCTCCTACAATGAGCAGTTCTTC. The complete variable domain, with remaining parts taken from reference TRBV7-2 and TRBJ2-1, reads GAGVSQSPSNKVTEKGKDVELRCDPISGHTALYWYRQSLGQGLEFLIYFQGNSAPDKSGLPSDRFSAERTGGSVSTLTIQRTQQEDSAVYLCASRKGQSSYNEQFFGPGTRLTVL.

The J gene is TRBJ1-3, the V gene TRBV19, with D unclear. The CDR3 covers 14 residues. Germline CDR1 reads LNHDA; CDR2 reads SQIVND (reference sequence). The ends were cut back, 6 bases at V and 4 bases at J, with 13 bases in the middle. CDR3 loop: CASREGGSGNTIYF. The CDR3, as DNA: TGTGCCAGTAGAGAAGGCGGGTCAGGAAACACCATATATTTT.

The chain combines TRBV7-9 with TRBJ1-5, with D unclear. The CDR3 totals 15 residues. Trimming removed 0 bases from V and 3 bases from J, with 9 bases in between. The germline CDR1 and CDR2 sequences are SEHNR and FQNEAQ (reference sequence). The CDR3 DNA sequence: TGTGCCAGCAGCTTAGCGGAGGGAAACAATCAGCCCCAGCATTTT. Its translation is CASSLAEGNNQPQHF. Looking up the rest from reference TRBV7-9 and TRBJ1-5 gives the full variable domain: DTGVSQNPRHKITKRGQNVTFRCDPISEHNRLYWYRQTLGQGPEFLTYFQNEAQLEKSRLLSDRFSAERPKGSFSTLEIQRTEQGDSAMYLCASSLAEGNNQPQHFGDGTRLSIL.

CDR3 loop: CASSTRTSGSSDTQYF. For the CDR3, the DNA is TGTGCCAGCAGCACCCGGACTAGCGGGAGTTCAGATACGCAGTATTTT. V is TRBV2 and J is TRBJ2-3, with 13 bases identical to TRBD2. The CDR3 is 16 amino acids. V dropped 6 bases and J dropped 4; count of bases not matched to a gene: 7. The germline V gene encodes CDR1 SNHLY and CDR2 FYNNEI.

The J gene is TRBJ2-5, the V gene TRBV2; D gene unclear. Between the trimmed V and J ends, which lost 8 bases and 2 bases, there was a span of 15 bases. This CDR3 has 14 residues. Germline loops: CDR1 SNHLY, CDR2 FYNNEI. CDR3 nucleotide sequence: TGTGCCAGCGGGAAGCCAGGCAGGCAAGAGACCCAGTACTTC. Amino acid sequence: CASGKPGRQETQYF.

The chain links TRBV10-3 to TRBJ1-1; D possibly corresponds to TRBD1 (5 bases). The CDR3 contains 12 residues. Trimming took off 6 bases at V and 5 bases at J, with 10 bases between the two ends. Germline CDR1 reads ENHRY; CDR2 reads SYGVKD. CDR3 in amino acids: CAIRVSGTEAFF. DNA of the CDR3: TGTGCCATCAGAGTCTCAGGGACTGAAGCTTTCTTT.

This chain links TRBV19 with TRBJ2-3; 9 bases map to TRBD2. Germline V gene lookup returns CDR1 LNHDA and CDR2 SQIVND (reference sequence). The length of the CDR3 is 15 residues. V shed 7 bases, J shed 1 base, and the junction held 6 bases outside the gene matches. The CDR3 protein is CASNSGSLRTDTQYF. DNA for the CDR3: TGTGCCAGTAATAGCGGGAGCCTTCGCACAGATACGCAGTATTTT.

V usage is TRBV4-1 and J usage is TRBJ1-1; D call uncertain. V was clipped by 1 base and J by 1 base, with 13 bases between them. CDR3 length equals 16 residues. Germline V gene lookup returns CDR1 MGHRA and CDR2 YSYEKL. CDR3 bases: TGCGCCAGCAGCCAAGTACTGGATTACCCGAACACTGAAGCTTTCTTT. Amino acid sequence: CASSQVLDYPNTEAFF.

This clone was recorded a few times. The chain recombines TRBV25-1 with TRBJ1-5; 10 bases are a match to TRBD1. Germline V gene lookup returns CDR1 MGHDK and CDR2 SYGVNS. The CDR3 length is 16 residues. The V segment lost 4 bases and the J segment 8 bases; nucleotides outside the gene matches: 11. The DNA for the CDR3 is TGTGCCAGCAGTGCCCTCGGGACAGGGGACAAGGAGCCCCAGCATTTT. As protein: CASSALGTGDKEPQHF.

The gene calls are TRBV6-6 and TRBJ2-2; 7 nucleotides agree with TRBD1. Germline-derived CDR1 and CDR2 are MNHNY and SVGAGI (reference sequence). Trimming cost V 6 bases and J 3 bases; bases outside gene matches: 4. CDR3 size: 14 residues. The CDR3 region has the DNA TGTGCCAGCAGACAGGGGCAAGACACCGGGGAGCTGTTTTTT. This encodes CASRQGQDTGELFF.

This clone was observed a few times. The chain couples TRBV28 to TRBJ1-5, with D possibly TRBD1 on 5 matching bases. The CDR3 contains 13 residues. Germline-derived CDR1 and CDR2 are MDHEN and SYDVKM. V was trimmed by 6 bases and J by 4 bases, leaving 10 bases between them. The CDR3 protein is CASRIRANQPQHF. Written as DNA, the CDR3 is TGTGCCAGCAGGATCAGGGCGAATCAGCCCCAGCATTTT. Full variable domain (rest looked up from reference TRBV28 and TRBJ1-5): DVKVTQSSRYLVKRTGEKVFLECVQDMDHENMFWYRQDPGLGLRLIYFSYDVKMKEKGDIPEGYSVSREKKERFSLILESASTNQTSMYLCASRIRANQPQHFGDGTRLSIL.

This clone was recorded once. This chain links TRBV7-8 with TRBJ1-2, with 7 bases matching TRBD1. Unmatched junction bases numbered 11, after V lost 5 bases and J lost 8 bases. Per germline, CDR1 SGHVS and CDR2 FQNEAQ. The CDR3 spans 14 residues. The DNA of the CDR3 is TGTGCCAGCAGCGGGGGTGACAGGGCGTCCGGCTACACCTTC. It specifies CASSGGDRASGYTF.

The CDR3: CASSFRGGRQGETQYF. As DNA, the CDR3 is TGTGCCAGCAGTTTTCGGGGGGGGCGACAGGGAGAGACCCAGTACTTC. The chain links TRBV27 to TRBJ2-5; maybe TRBD2 (8 bases). The CDR3 has 16 residues. CDR1 and CDR2 (germline): MNHEY, SMNVEV (reference sequence). Between the trimmed V and J ends, which lost 3 bases and 4 bases, there was a span of 18 bases.

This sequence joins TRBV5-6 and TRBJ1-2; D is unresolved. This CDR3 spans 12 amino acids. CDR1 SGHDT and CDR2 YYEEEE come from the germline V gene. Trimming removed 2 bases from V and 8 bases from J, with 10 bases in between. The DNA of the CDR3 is TGTGCCAGCAGCTTCGACGGCCGAGGCTACACCTTC. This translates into CASSFDGRGYTF.

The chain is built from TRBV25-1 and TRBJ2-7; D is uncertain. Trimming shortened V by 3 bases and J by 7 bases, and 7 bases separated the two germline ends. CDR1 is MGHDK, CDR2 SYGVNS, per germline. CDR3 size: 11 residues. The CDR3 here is CASSDTGEQYF. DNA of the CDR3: TGTGCCAGCAGTGATACGGGTGAGCAGTACTTC.

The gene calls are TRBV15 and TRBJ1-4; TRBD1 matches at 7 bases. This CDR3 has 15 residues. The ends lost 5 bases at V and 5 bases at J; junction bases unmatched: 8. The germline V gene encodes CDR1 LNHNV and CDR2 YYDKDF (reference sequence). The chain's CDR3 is CATSGTGAGNEKLFF. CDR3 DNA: TGTGCCACCAGCGGAACAGGGGCTGGGAATGAAAAACTGTTTTTT.